Below are 22 T cell receptor beta chains sequenced from a single sample in a study of shared T cell receptors in the human thymus. Only in-frame clones appear in the TCRdb table, and some are missing; sequencing was by immunoSEQ multiplex PCR. The table includes about 400,000 clones, just under 95% detected once. The source material was thymocytes. The receptors come from a human donor.

This chain links TRBV5-6 with TRBJ2-5, with D possibly being TRBD1 (5 bases). The CDR3 sequence is 15 residues long. The germline V gene encodes CDR1 SGHDT and CDR2 YYEEEE. Trimming cost V 5 bases and J 6 bases, with 20 bases left between them. The CDR3 here is CASSQGDSPRKTQYF. DNA of the CDR3: TGTGCCAGCAGTCAGGGTGACAGCCCGAGGAAGACCCAGTACTTC.

With respect to this clone: Distinct nucleotide sequences in the sample also encode this CDR3. V gene TRBV7-3 combines with J gene TRBJ2-2, with 11 bases fitting TRBD2. The CDR3 runs 19 residues. V shed 1 base, J shed 3 bases, and the junction held 10 bases outside the gene matches. The germline CDR1 and CDR2 sequences are SGHTA and FQGTGA. The CDR3 DNA is TGTGCCAGCAGCTTAAGTTCCCCACTAGCGGGGGACCACACCGGGGAGCTGTTTTTT. Its translation: CASSLSSPLAGDHTGELFF. Full variable domain (outside the CDR3, taken from reference TRBV7-3 and TRBJ2-2): GAGVSQTPSNKVTEKGKYVELRCDPISGHTALYWYRQSLGQGPEFLIYFQGTGAADDSGLPNDRFFAVRPEGSVSTLKIQRTERGDSAVYLCASSLSSPLAGDHTGELFFGEGSRLTVL.

V usage is TRBV4-3 and J usage is TRBJ2-5; no reliable D call. Trimming left V 0 bases short and J 2 bases short, with 10 bases between. The CDR3 sequence is 15 residues long. Looked up from germline, CDR1 is LGHNA and CDR2 is YSLEER. The CDR3, as DNA: TGCGCCAGCAGCCAAGACGGCAGACCACAAGAGACCCAGTACTTC. The encoded protein is CASSQDGRPQETQYF.

The chain recombines TRBV4-1 with TRBJ2-7; 12 positions match TRBD1. V lost 4 bases and J lost 7; bases outside the gene matches: 11. The length of the CDR3 is 16 residues. CDR1 MGHRA and CDR2 YSYEKL come from the germline V gene. The CDR3 here is CASSPNPGQGAREQYF. In nucleotides, the CDR3 is TGCGCCAGCAGCCCTAATCCGGGACAGGGGGCGCGAGAGCAGTACTTC.

V is TRBV27 and J is TRBJ2-5, with TRBD2 as a possible D gene (8 bases). CDR3 size: 15 residues. The germline V gene encodes CDR1 MNHEY and CDR2 SMNVEV (reference sequence). Deletions cut 2 bases from V and 5 bases from J, with 15 bases between. As DNA, the CDR3 is TGTGCCAGCAGTTTAGAGGTAGCGGGACAGGAGACCCAGTACTTC. Its translation is CASSLEVAGQETQYF.

The chain is built from TRBV9 and TRBJ2-7; 10 bases match TRBD2. Germline V gives CDR1 SGDLS, CDR2 YYNGEE. The CDR3 length is 16 residues. Losses at the gene ends were 3 bases for V and 3 bases for J; bases not matched to a gene: 9. Here the CDR3 reads CASSEGTSESRYEQYF. The DNA for the CDR3 is TGTGCCAGCAGCGAGGGGACTAGCGAATCCCGCTACGAGCAGTACTTC.

This clone appeared once. The chain is built from TRBV15 and TRBJ2-3, with 7 bases lining up with TRBD1. V lost 10 bases to trimming and J lost 2 bases; unmatched junction nucleotides: 9. The CDR3 extends over 14 amino acids. Germline-derived CDR1 and CDR2 are LNHNV and YYDKDF (reference sequence). This CDR3 reads CASKTGWDTDTQYF. CDR3 coding DNA: TGTGCCAGCAAGACAGGGTGGGACACAGATACGCAGTATTTT.

The count of this clone is one. The CDR3 loop is CASSEGGGGPGFYNEQFF. The CDR3 DNA follows: TGTGCCAGCAGTGAAGGAGGGGGAGGGCCCGGTTTCTACAATGAGCAGTTCTTC. The chain employs TRBV6-1 and TRBJ2-1, with a tentative D call TRBD2 (7 bases). CDR3 size: 18 residues. CDR1 is MNHNS and CDR2 is SASEGT in the germline V gene. Trimming removed 1 base from V and 3 bases from J, with 19 bases in between.

The chain couples TRBV27 to TRBJ2-5; 10 bases are a match to TRBD2. Judging by the DNA end, TRBJ2-7 fits better; the J call may be wrong. Germline-derived CDR1 and CDR2 are MNHEY and SMNVEV (reference sequence). The CDR3 is made up of 18 amino acids. CDR3 sequence: CASSPQRHGLAALSEQYF. CDR3 DNA sequence: TGTGCCAGCAGTCCGCAACGCCACGGACTAGCGGCCCTCTCCGAGCAGTACTTC.

The V gene is TRBV18, the J gene TRBJ2-7, with a weak D call TRBD1 (6 bases). V gave up 3 bases and J gave up 5 bases, with 14 bases separating them. The germline V gene has CDR1 KGHSH and CDR2 LQKENI. The CDR3 consists of 14 residues. The CDR3 DNA follows: TGTGCCAGCTCACCTGGCCAGGGGCTCGACGAGCAGTACTTC. Its protein is CASSPGQGLDEQYF.

The chain combines TRBV27 with TRBJ2-5, with D tentatively TRBD1 (8 bases). The J call may be faulty, since TRBJ2-7 better matches the DNA end. The CDR3 contains 14 residues. Germline values: CDR1 MNHEY, CDR2 SMNVEV (reference sequence). The CDR3 region has the DNA TGTGCCAGCAGTTTTGGACAGGGAGGGAACGAGCAGTACTTC. Protein: CASSFGQGGNEQYF.

The rearrangement uses TRBV11-3 and TRBJ2-1, with D maybe TRBD2 (5 bases). V lost 1 base, J lost 3 bases, and 7 bases lay in between. The germline V gene encodes CDR1 SGHNT and CDR2 YENEEA. CDR3 length: 14 amino acids. The CDR3 protein is CASSLGGVYNEQFF. The DNA for the CDR3 is TGTGCCAGCAGCTTAGGGGGAGTCTACAATGAGCAGTTCTTC.

The chain couples TRBV10-1 to TRBJ2-1; the match to TRBD2 covers 9 bases. This CDR3 is built from 16 residues. Germline V gene data show CDR1 as WNHNN and CDR2 as SYGVQD (reference sequence). Losses at the gene ends were 4 bases for V and 5 bases for J; bases not matched to a gene: 9. In DNA, the CDR3 is TGCGCCAGCAGTGTAAATCCGCCTAGCGGGAACAATGAGCAGTTCTTC. It yields the protein CASSVNPPSGNNEQFF.

This rearrangement joins TRBV7-6 to TRBJ2-1; 14 bases are a match to TRBD2. Germline V gene sequence: CDR1 SGHVS, CDR2 FNYEAQ. This CDR3 is 18 amino acids long. With 7 bases clipped from V and 7 bases from J, the junction kept 15 bases outside the gene matches. The CDR3 DNA is TGTGCCAGCATCTTCCGCCCGGGACTAGCGGGAGATTTTAATGAGCAGTTCTTC. Protein product: CASIFRPGLAGDFNEQFF.

The chain joins TRBV27 to TRBJ2-1; perhaps TRBD2 as D (5 bases). The germline V gene encodes CDR1 MNHEY and CDR2 SMNVEV (reference sequence). The CDR3 runs 14 residues. Trimming cost V 6 bases and J 6 bases, with 15 bases left between them. CDR3 sequence reads: CASSSWTGPNEQFF. The CDR3 nucleotides read TGTGCCAGCAGCTCCTGGACTGGACCCAATGAGCAGTTCTTC.

The gene calls are TRBV28 and TRBJ2-3; TRBD2 might be the D (6 bases). CDR3 size: 17 residues. CDR1 and CDR2 (germline): MDHEN, SYDVKM. V was cut by 0 bases and J by 1 base, with 14 bases left in between. CDR3: CASSLCFRRGGTDTQYF. For the CDR3, the DNA is TGTGCCAGCAGTTTATGCTTCAGGCGGGGTGGCACAGATACGCAGTATTTT. Full variable domain (rest looked up from reference TRBV28 and TRBJ2-3): DVKVTQSSRYLVKRTGEKVFLECVQDMDHENMFWYRQDPGLGLRLIYFSYDVKMKEKGDIPEGYSVSREKKERFSLILESASTNQTSMYLCASSLCFRRGGTDTQYFGPGTRLTVL.

The V gene is TRBV2, the J gene TRBJ2-1; the match to TRBD2 covers 11 bases. Germline CDR1 and CDR2: SNHLY and FYNNEI. The CDR3 runs 16 residues. The V segment lost 4 bases and the J segment 12 bases; nucleotides outside the gene matches: 14. For the CDR3, the DNA is TGTGCCAGCAGTGGGAGACTAGCGGGATCCCGGCAATTGCAGTTCTTC. Translation: CASSGRLAGSRQLQFF.

The chain employs TRBV6-5 and TRBJ2-4; 8 bases are a match to TRBD1. Germline V lookup: CDR1 MNHEY, CDR2 SVGAGI. V was pared by 7 bases and J by 6 bases, with 8 bases of the junction left unmatched. This CDR3 contains 14 residues. Here the CDR3 reads CASNMDRASNIQYF. The CDR3 bases are TGTGCCAGCAACATGGACAGGGCGTCAAACATTCAGTACTTC.

The rearrangement uses TRBV25-1 and TRBJ2-1; 9 nucleotides line up with TRBD2. Per the germline V gene, CDR1 is MGHDK and CDR2 is SYGVNS. Trimming at V came to 6 bases and at J to 0 bases, leaving 9 bases not matched to a gene. CDR3 size: 17 residues. CDR3 sequence reads: CASSFRTSASSYNEQFF. CDR3 sequence (DNA): TGTGCCAGCAGCTTCCGGACTAGCGCAAGCTCCTACAATGAGCAGTTCTTC.

The V gene is TRBV2, the J gene TRBJ2-1; D might be TRBD2 (5 bases). V lost 1 base and J 3 bases, leaving 13 bases between the germline ends. This CDR3 region has 16 residues. The germline V gene encodes CDR1 SNHLY and CDR2 FYNNEI. The CDR3 sequence: CASSEVGGSNYNEQFF. DNA of the CDR3: TGTGCCAGCAGTGAAGTTGGTGGGAGCAACTACAATGAGCAGTTCTTC.

The chain employs TRBV30 and TRBJ2-7, with 8 positions matching TRBD1. CDR3 size: 15 residues. From germline, CDR1 is GTSNPN and CDR2 SVGIG (reference sequence). After removal of 0 bases from V and 0 bases from J, the junction contained 4 bases not matched to a gene. The CDR3 loop is CAWSVDRAVSYEQYF. CDR3 DNA sequence: TGTGCCTGGAGTGTGGACAGGGCGGTCTCCTACGAGCAGTACTTC.

The V gene is TRBV19, the J gene TRBJ1-2, with TRBD1 matching over 9 bases. Germline CDR1 reads LNHDA; CDR2 reads SQIVND (reference sequence). Germline trimming cut 3 bases from V and 0 bases from J; bases unmatched to any gene: 11. The CDR3 is 18 residues long. The CDR3 region has the DNA TGTGCCAGTAGTATCGGTCCCGGGACAGGGATATCTAACTATGGCTACACCTTC. It yields the protein CASSIGPGTGISNYGYTF.